Following are 13 T cell receptor beta chains from one sample sequenced in a study of blood T cell repertoires in COVID-19 (TCRdb year 2020). Library preparation employed the immunoSEQ multiplex PCR assay. Held by TCRdb, this immuneACCESS table contains in-frame sequences only and omits some clones. Under half of the omission traces to an unresolved V gene where checked; the cause of the rest is unknown. Recorded for this sample are about 180,000 clones; roughly 90% of them occurred a single time. The ten largest make up less than 25% of the sample. The material sequenced was peripheral blood. The source of these receptors is an older man with active or convalescent COVID-19.

The chain couples TRBV5-4 to TRBJ2-4; D is unresolved. The V end lost 0 bases, the J end lost 7 bases, and 17 bases lay between the germline ends. The CDR3 is made up of 16 amino acids. Germline lookup yields CDR1 SGHNT and CDR2 YYREEE (reference sequence). CDR3 sequence: CASSLAAAAGPNIQYF. The CDR3 nucleotides are TGTGCCAGCAGCTTGGCCGCAGCTGCAGGTCCCAACATTCAGTACTTC.

The chain carries TRBV27 and TRBJ2-5; 9 nucleotides match TRBD2. Per germline, CDR1 MNHEY and CDR2 SMNVEV (reference sequence). The CDR3 totals 14 residues. V lost 3 bases to trimming and J lost 5 bases; unmatched junction nucleotides: 4. The CDR3 loop is CASSFAGTSETQYF. Here the CDR3 DNA reads TGTGCCAGCAGTTTCGCCGGGACTAGCGAGACCCAGTACTTC.

The chain is built from TRBV19 and TRBJ1-5, with D uncertain. The V gene's germline CDR1 is LNHDA and CDR2 SQIVND (reference sequence). This CDR3 has 15 residues. Deletions cut 6 bases from V and 1 base from J, with 13 bases between. CDR3 protein: CASREGVRSNQPQHF. DNA of the CDR3: TGTGCCAGTAGAGAGGGCGTTCGGAGCAATCAGCCCCAGCATTTT.

The J gene is TRBJ2-3, the V gene TRBV12-5, with D perhaps matching TRBD1 (5 bases). Trimming cost V 6 bases and J 3 bases, with 13 bases left between them. The CDR3 runs 14 residues. Germline V gene lookup returns CDR1 LGHNT and CDR2 FRNRAP. CDR3 loop: CASGATSGTDTQYF. The CDR3 nucleotides read TGTGCTAGTGGGGCTACTTCAGGGACAGATACGCAGTATTTT.

The chain uses TRBV11-2 and TRBJ1-2, with 9 bases fitting TRBD1. The CDR3 is 13 amino acids. Germline loops: CDR1 SGHAT, CDR2 FQNNGV. Trimming took 4 bases from V and 8 from J; bases not matched to a gene: 5. The CDR3 nucleotides read TGTGCCAGCAGCTCCGGACAGGGGTCCGGCTACACCTTC. Translation gives CASSSGQGSGYTF.

The rearrangement uses TRBV11-2 and TRBJ2-1; 7 nucleotides match TRBD2. Losses at the gene ends were 3 bases for V and 6 bases for J; bases not matched to a gene: 5. Per the germline V gene, CDR1 is SGHAT and CDR2 is FQNNGV. The CDR3 loop spans 14 amino acids. Here the CDR3 reads CASSLLGTINEQFF. CDR3 coding DNA: TGTGCCAGCAGCTTGCTCGGGACTATCAATGAGCAGTTCTTC.

This clone was observed a single time. The V and J genes are TRBV7-2 and TRBJ2-3; possibly TRBD1 for D (6 bases). This CDR3 contains 14 residues. The V end lost 5 bases, the J end lost 1 base, and 10 bases lay between the germline ends. CDR1 is SGHTA, CDR2 FQGNSA, per germline. DNA for the CDR3: TGTGCCAGCAGCGGCAGGGGACGCACAGATACGCAGTATTTT. This sequence encodes CASSGRGRTDTQYF. The full variable domain, completed using reference TRBV7-2 and TRBJ2-3, is GAGVSQSPSNKVTEKGKDVELRCDPISGHTALYWYRQSLGQGLEFLIYFQGNSAPDKSGLPSDRFSAERTGGSVSTLTIQRTQQEDSAVYLCASSGRGRTDTQYFGPGTRLTVL.

V gene TRBV11-2 combines with J gene TRBJ2-2, with 9 bases lining up with TRBD2. Germline values: CDR1 SGHAT, CDR2 FQNNGV. This CDR3 is built from 18 residues. The ends lost 0 bases at V and 4 bases at J; junction bases unmatched: 9. For the CDR3, the DNA is TGTGCCAGCAGCTTAGATCAATATCTAGCGGGGCGCACCGGGGAGCTGTTTTTT. It is translated as CASSLDQYLAGRTGELFF.

The chain uses TRBV6-5 and TRBJ1-2, with 8 bases lining up with TRBD1. Germline assignment: CDR1 MNHEY and CDR2 SVGAGI. The trim removed 5 bases at V and 5 bases at J, leaving 7 bases unmatched. CDR3 length: 14 residues. The CDR3 loop is CASSRTGPSYGYTF. CDR3 sequence (DNA): TGTGCCAGCAGTAGGACAGGGCCATCTTATGGCTACACCTTC.

J is TRBJ1-5 and V is TRBV18; no reliable D call. The germline gives CDR1 KGHSH, CDR2 LQKENI. V lost 3 bases and J 6 bases, leaving 15 bases between the germline ends. CDR3 length: 15 amino acids. CDR3 region: CASSPPGGVGQPQHF. The CDR3 nucleotides are TGTGCCAGCTCACCCCCCGGCGGGGTAGGTCAGCCCCAGCATTTT.

This clone has just one count. The rearrangement joins TRBV4-3 to TRBJ2-6, with D unclear. V was shortened by 2 bases and J by 0 bases, with 14 bases between the two germline ends. The germline gives CDR1 LGHNA, CDR2 YSLEER. CDR3 size: 18 residues. The CDR3 reads CASSQSAVPSSGANVLTF. The CDR3 bases are TGCGCCAGCAGCCAAAGCGCAGTCCCGAGCTCTGGGGCCAACGTCCTGACTTTC.

The V call is TRBV27, the J call TRBJ1-2; D is uncertain. The CDR3 loop spans 13 amino acids. Germline V lookup: CDR1 MNHEY, CDR2 SMNVEV (reference sequence). Between the trimmed V and J ends, which lost 6 bases and 2 bases, there was a span of 10 bases. In nucleotides, the CDR3 is TGTGCCAGCAGGTTACACGAGAACTATGGCTACACCTTC. It encodes CASRLHENYGYTF.

The sample holds one count of this clone. The chain couples TRBV5-1 to TRBJ2-5; tentative D call: TRBD2 (6 bases). CDR1 and CDR2 (germline): SGHRS, YFSETQ. Trimming left V 4 bases short and J 5 bases short, with 12 bases between. The CDR3 runs to 13 residues. CDR3 sequence reads: CASSEGLAETQYF. DNA for the CDR3: TGCGCCAGCAGCGAGGGACTGGCGGAGACCCAGTACTTC.